What follows are 13 T cell receptor beta chains derived from one specimen sequenced in a study of cytomegalovirus exposure and HLA in healthy donors. Primers included in the PCR were 60 Vbeta and 13 Jbeta primers. TCRdb's copy holds only in-frame clones and misses some; the assay was immunoSEQ multiplex PCR. The sample lists about 200,000 clones, roughly 85% occurring once. Sequencing was carried out using PBMCs. All receptors come from a male donor in good health and CMV-seronegative.

The chain links TRBV6-6 to TRBJ1-1, with D possibly TRBD1 on 5 matching bases. CDR1 is MNHNY and CDR2 is SVGAGI in the germline V gene (reference sequence). V lost 6 bases and J 2 bases, leaving 13 bases between the germline ends. The length of the CDR3 is 14 residues. The CDR3 sequence: CASRPGRGNTEAFF. For the CDR3, the DNA is TGTGCCAGCAGACCCGGGAGGGGTAACACTGAAGCTTTCTTT.

This chain joins TRBV5-1 and TRBJ1-3; D might be TRBD1 (6 bases). V lost 4 bases and J 2 bases, leaving 13 bases between the germline ends. Germline V CDR1 and CDR2: SGHRS, YFSETQ. This CDR3 region has 15 residues. CDR3 sequence: CASSTTGIPGNTIYF. For the CDR3, the DNA is TGCGCCAGCAGCACCACAGGGATACCTGGAAACACCATATATTTT.

Here the CDR3 reads CAGGRVGGYTF. Written as DNA, the CDR3 is TGTGCCGGGGGGAGGGTCGGAGGCTACACCTTC. This rearrangement joins TRBV30 to TRBJ1-2, with D tentatively TRBD1 (5 bases). CDR3 length: 11 amino acids. The ends were cut back, 8 bases at V and 8 bases at J, with 15 bases in the middle. Germline V gene data show CDR1 as GTSNPN and CDR2 as SVGIG (reference sequence). Looking up the rest from reference TRBV30 and TRBJ1-2 gives the full variable domain: SQTIHQWPATLVQPVGSPLSLECTVEGTSNPNLYWYRQAAGRGLQLLFYSVGIGQISSEVPQNLSASRPQDRQFILSSKKLLLSDSGFYLCAGGRVGGYTFGSGTRLTVV.

There are a few counts of this clone. The genes are TRBV19 and TRBJ1-5; D gene ambiguous. Germline V lookup: CDR1 LNHDA, CDR2 SQIVND (reference sequence). The CDR3 length is 12 residues. The ends were cut back, 5 bases at V and 7 bases at J, with 9 bases in the middle. The CDR3 nucleotides are TGTGCCAGTAGTGCCCTCGGGCAGCCCCAGCATTTT. Its protein product is CASSALGQPQHF. Full variable domain (rest looked up from reference TRBV19 and TRBJ1-5): DGGITQSPKYLFRKEGQNVTLSCEQNLNHDAMYWYRQDPGQGLRLIYYSQIVNDFQKGDIAEGYSVSREKKESFPLTVTSAQKNPTAFYLCASSALGQPQHFGDGTRLSIL.

The chain combines TRBV5-1 with TRBJ2-1; no clear D gene. There are 15 residues in the CDR3. Deletions cut 0 bases from V and 0 bases from J, with 7 bases between. The germline V gene encodes CDR1 SGHRS and CDR2 YFSETQ. CDR3 protein: CASSLEHSSYNEQFF. CDR3 nucleotides: TGCGCCAGCAGCTTGGAACACAGCTCCTACAATGAGCAGTTCTTC.

The V gene is TRBV7-2, the J gene TRBJ2-3; 9 nucleotides line up with TRBD1. CDR1 and CDR2 (germline): SGHTA, FQGNSA. The CDR3 runs 16 residues. V lost 1 base to trimming and J lost 7 bases; unmatched junction nucleotides: 9. CDR3 sequence reads: CASSLGGQGLLYTQYF. The DNA of the CDR3 is TGTGCCAGCAGCTTAGGGGGACAGGGTTTGCTTTATACGCAGTATTTT.

The rearrangement uses TRBV2 and TRBJ2-7; TRBD2 matches 10 bases. The CDR3 sequence is 15 residues long. Germline assignment: CDR1 SNHLY and CDR2 FYNNEI. V was clipped by 6 bases and J by 3 bases; unmatched bases: 8. The CDR3 loop is CASSDRTSGFYEQYF. The CDR3 DNA reads as TGTGCCAGCAGCGACAGGACTAGCGGATTCTACGAGCAGTACTTC.

The J gene is TRBJ2-3, the V gene TRBV4-2; 7 positions agree with TRBD2. After removal of 0 bases from V and 6 bases from J, the junction contained 12 bases not matched to a gene. Germline values: CDR1 LGHNA, CDR2 YNFKEQ. The CDR3 loop spans 17 amino acids. CDR3 protein: CASSQDGAGRGVDTQYF. CDR3 nucleotides: TGTGCCAGCAGCCAAGACGGGGCAGGGAGGGGTGTGGATACGCAGTATTTT.

The chain is built from TRBV9 and TRBJ2-5; the D is unclear. This CDR3 is built from 12 residues. V was cut by 3 bases and J by 0 bases, with 3 bases left in between. Germline V lookup: CDR1 SGDLS, CDR2 YYNGEE. CDR3 protein: CASSAYQETQYF. CDR3 DNA: TGTGCCAGCAGCGCGTACCAAGAGACCCAGTACTTC.

The chain couples TRBV28 to TRBJ2-7, with 8 nucleotides matching TRBD1. Germline V gene data show CDR1 as MDHEN and CDR2 as SYDVKM. The CDR3 is 13 residues long. The trim removed 5 bases at V and 3 bases at J, leaving 3 bases unmatched. The CDR3 region is CASSPGTGYEQYF. DNA for the CDR3: TGTGCCAGCAGTCCAGGGACAGGCTACGAGCAGTACTTC.

The rearrangement uses TRBV7-6 and TRBJ2-1; D is undetermined. The germline V gene encodes CDR1 SGHVS and CDR2 FNYEAQ. The CDR3 is made up of 15 amino acids. V was clipped by 0 bases and J by 5 bases, with 11 bases between them. As DNA, the CDR3 is TGTGCCAGCAGCTTAGCGGCTGGTTTGGACAATGAGCAGTTCTTC. Its protein is CASSLAAGLDNEQFF. Together with reference TRBV7-6 and TRBJ2-1, the CDR3 gives the full variable domain: GAGVSQSPRYKVTKRGQDVALRCDPISGHVSLYWYRQALGQGPEFLTYFNYEAQQDKSGLPNDRFSAERPEGSISTLTIQRTEQRDSAMYRCASSLAAGLDNEQFFGPGTRLTVL.

This clone was seen a handful of times. V and J are TRBV5-6 and TRBJ1-1; D might be TRBD1 (6 bases). Germline V gives CDR1 SGHDT, CDR2 YYEEEE. CDR3 size: 13 residues. V lost 2 bases and J lost 11, with 16 bases in between. The CDR3 spells CASSFGAQGWAFF. Here the CDR3 DNA reads TGTGCCAGCAGCTTTGGCGCACAGGGTTGGGCTTTCTTT.

J is TRBJ2-3 and V is TRBV6-4, with TRBD1 matching over 9 bases. Germline V gene data show CDR1 as MRHNA and CDR2 as SNTAGT. CDR3 length: 14 amino acids. V shed 4 bases, J shed 4 bases, and the junction held 3 bases outside the gene matches. The CDR3 sequence: CASSGTGEADTQYF. In DNA, the CDR3 is TGTGCCAGCAGTGGGACAGGGGAGGCAGATACGCAGTATTTT.